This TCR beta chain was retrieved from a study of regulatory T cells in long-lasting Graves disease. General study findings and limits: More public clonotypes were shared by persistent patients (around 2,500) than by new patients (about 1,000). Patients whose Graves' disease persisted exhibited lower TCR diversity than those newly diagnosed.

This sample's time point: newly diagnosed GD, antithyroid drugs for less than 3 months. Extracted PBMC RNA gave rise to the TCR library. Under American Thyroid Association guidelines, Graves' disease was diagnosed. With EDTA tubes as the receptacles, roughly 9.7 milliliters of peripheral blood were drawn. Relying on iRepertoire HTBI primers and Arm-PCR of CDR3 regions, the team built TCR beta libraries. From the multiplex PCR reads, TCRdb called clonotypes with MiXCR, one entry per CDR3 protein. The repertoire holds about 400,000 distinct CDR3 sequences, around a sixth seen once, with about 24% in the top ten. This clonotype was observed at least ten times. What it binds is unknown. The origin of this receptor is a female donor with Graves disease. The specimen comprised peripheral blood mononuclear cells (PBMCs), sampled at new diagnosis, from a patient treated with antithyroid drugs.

In nucleotides, the CDR3 is TGTGCCACCAGCTCGGCGGGCAATCAGCCCCAGCATTTT. It specifies CATSSAGNQPQHF. V and J are TRBV24-1 and TRBJ1-5; D unresolved. Germline loops: CDR1 KGHDR, CDR2 SFDVKD. Trimming pared 7 bases from V and 2 bases from J, leaving 8 bases between. This CDR3 spans 13 amino acids.